What follows are 7 T cell receptor beta chains derived from one specimen sequenced in a study of PD-L1 blockade in urothelial cancer. Assay: immunoSEQ multiplex PCR; the TCRdb copy retains only in-frame clones and omits some. The sample carries some 52,000 clones, 84% recorded once. The specimen was PBMCs, collected around atezolizumab (anti-PD-L1) treatment. These receptors were taken from a man aged 40-55 years with urothelial cancer.

By share, this clone ranks as medium-sized. The junction departs from germline at one end; a sequencing error may be responsible. The V and J genes are TRBV7-6 and TRBJ2-7, with 7 bases matching TRBD2. The germline gives CDR1 SGHVS, CDR2 FNYEAQ. The CDR3 has 15 amino acids. The CDR3: CASSLASGSSYEQYF. CDR3 nucleotide sequence: TGTGCCAGCAGCCTAGCTAGCGGTAGCTCCTACGAGCAGTACTTC.

The chain employs TRBV2 and TRBJ2-5; 11 positions agree with TRBD2. The length of the CDR3 is 14 residues. Germline lookup yields CDR1 SNHLY and CDR2 FYNNEI. J was trimmed by 5 bases and V by 4 bases; bases with no gene match: 3. Here the CDR3 DNA reads TGTGCCAGCAGTGGACTAGCGGGATTCGAGACCCAGTACTTC. Protein: CASSGLAGFETQYF.

The chain joins TRBV14 to TRBJ1-4, with D perhaps matching TRBD1 (6 bases). The germline V and J ends were trimmed by 4 bases and 3 bases, with 12 bases remaining between them. Per the germline V gene, CDR1 is SGHDN and CDR2 is FVKESK. The CDR3 spans 15 residues. This CDR3 is CASSPITGPNEKLFF. The CDR3 DNA reads as TGTGCCAGCAGCCCCATAACAGGGCCTAATGAAAAACTGTTTTTT.

This clone was detected only a few times. J is TRBJ2-3 and V is TRBV5-6; TRBD2 matches 7 bases. V dropped 2 bases and J dropped 0; count of bases not matched to a gene: 3. CDR3 length: 15 residues. Germline V gives CDR1 SGHDT, CDR2 YYEEEE. DNA of the CDR3: TGTGCCAGCAGCTTACGGGGGGTAAGCACAGATACGCAGTATTTT. Protein: CASSLRGVSTDTQYF. The complete variable domain, with remaining parts taken from reference TRBV5-6 and TRBJ2-3, reads DAGVTQSPTHLIKTRGQQVTLRCSPKSGHDTVSWYQQALGQGPQFIFQYYEEEERQRGNFPDRFSGHQFPNYSSELNVNALLLGDSALYLCASSLRGVSTDTQYFGPGTRLTVL.

The chain uses TRBV18 and TRBJ2-3; D ambiguous. CDR1 and CDR2 (germline): KGHSH, LQKENI. V gave up 3 bases and J gave up 1 base, with 11 bases separating them. The length of the CDR3 is 15 residues. The CDR3 bases are TGTGCCAGCTCACCTCAGCGCCCGGGCACAGATACGCAGTATTTT. Protein product: CASSPQRPGTDTQYF.

The chain combines TRBV5-5 with TRBJ2-1, with TRBD1 matching over 9 bases. The length of the CDR3 is 12 residues. The J segment lost 9 bases and the V segment lost 4 bases, leaving 2 bases of the junction unmatched. The germline CDR1 and CDR2 sequences are SGHKS and YYEKEE (reference sequence). In nucleotides, the CDR3 is TGTGCCAGCAGCAACAGGGGGCGTGAGCAGTTCTTC. Translating it yields CASSNRGREQFF. Filled out from reference TRBV5-5 and TRBJ2-1, the complete variable domain reads DAGVTQSPTHLIKTRGQQVTLRCSPISGHKSVSWYQQVLGQGPQFIFQYYEKEERGRGNFPDRFSARQFPNYSSELNVNALLLGDSALYLCASSNRGREQFFGPGTRLTVL.

The genes are TRBV10-3 and TRBJ1-1, with 9 nucleotides matching TRBD1. This CDR3 is 13 amino acids long. The V gene end was trimmed by 10 bases and the J gene end by 6 bases; junction bases not matched to a gene: 9. CDR1 is ENHRY, CDR2 SYGVKD, per germline. Here the CDR3 reads CATNDGQGSEAFF. The CDR3 DNA sequence: TGTGCCACCAACGATGGACAGGGGTCTGAAGCTTTCTTT.